This is a list of T cell receptor beta chains from one sample in a study of T cells in Graves' hyperthyroidism and ophthalmopathy. TCRdb fed the multiplex PCR reads into MiXCR, producing one record per CDR3 protein. Seen here are approximately 200,000 distinct CDR3 sequences, around 18% observed once, and the top ten hold roughly two fifths. Specimen: blood. These receptors were obtained from a man aged 35-49 years with Graves' hyperthyroidism. Each CDR3 is given with its conserved first and last residue. The D gene is left open where the match is weak. Only some rows state a clone size, as once, few, many or a class for expanded clones.

. | TRBJ1-5 | . | TRBV7-2 | CASSTNRRGGGQPQHF | TGTGCCAGCAGCACGAATCGGAGGGGCGGGGGTCAGCCCCAGCATTTT
. | TRBJ2-3 | many | TRBV18 | CASSTDWGMNTQYF | TGTGCCAGCTCCACGGACTGGGGGATGAATACGCAGTATTTT
. | TRBJ2-5 | many | TRBV12-3/TRBV12-4 | CASSFRGQETQYF | TGTGCCAGCAGTTTCAGGGGCCAAGAGACCCAGTACTTC
. | TRBJ2-6 | many | TRBV12-3/TRBV12-4 | CASSLDISGANVLTF | TGTGCCAGCAGTCTCGACATCTCTGGGGCCAACGTCCTGACTTTC
. | TRBJ1-1 | many | TRBV29-1 | CSVEVNTEAFF | TGCAGCGTTGAGGTGAACACTGAAGCTTTCTTT
TRBD2 | TRBJ2-1 | . | TRBV2 | CASKPGLAGDEQFF | TGTGCCAGCAAGCCGGGACTAGCGGGGGATGAGCAGTTCTTC
. | TRBJ2-7 | . | TRBV5-1 | CASSLVPSEGFEQYF | TGCGCCAGCAGCTTGGTGCCTAGCGAGGGCTTCGAGCAGTACTTC
. | TRBJ1-1 | . | TRBV6-6 | CASSYIGQGDTEAFF | TGTGCCAGCAGTTACATCGGGCAGGGAGACACTGAAGCTTTCTTT
. | TRBJ2-3 | many | TRBV5-1 | CASSLVPGALADTQYF | TGCGCCAGCAGCTTGGTTCCCGGGGCTCTGGCAGATACGCAGTATTTT
. | TRBJ2-7 | . | TRBV5-1 | CASSRTATYEQYF | TGCGCCAGCAGCAGGACAGCGACCTACGAGCAGTACTTC
. | TRBJ1-5 | once | TRBV7-8 | CASSLGSRVGNQPQHF | TGTGCCAGCAGCTTAGGTAGCAGGGTTGGAAATCAGCCCCAGCATTTT
. | TRBJ1-2 | many | TRBV6-1 | CASRLKGTNYGYTF | TGTGCCAGCCGCCTCAAGGGTACTAACTATGGCTACACCTTC